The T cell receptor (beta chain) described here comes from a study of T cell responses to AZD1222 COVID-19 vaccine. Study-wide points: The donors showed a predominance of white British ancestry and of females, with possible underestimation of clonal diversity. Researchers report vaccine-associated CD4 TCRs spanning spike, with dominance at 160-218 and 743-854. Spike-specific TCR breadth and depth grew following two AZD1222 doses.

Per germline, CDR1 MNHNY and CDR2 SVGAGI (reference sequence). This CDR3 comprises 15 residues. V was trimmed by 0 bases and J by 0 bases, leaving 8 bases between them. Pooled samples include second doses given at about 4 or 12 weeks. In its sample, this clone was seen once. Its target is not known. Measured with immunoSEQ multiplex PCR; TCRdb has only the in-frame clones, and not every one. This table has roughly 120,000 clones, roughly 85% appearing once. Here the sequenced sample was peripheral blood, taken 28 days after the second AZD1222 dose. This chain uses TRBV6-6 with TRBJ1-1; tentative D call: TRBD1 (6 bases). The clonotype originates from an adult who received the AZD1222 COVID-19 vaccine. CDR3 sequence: CASSYSQGLNTEAFF. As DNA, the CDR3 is TGTGCCAGCAGTTACTCACAGGGTTTGAACACTGAAGCTTTCTTT.